The rows below give T cell receptor beta chains drawn from one sample of a study of identifying expanded T cells in peripheral blood. TCRdb's table, derived via immunoSEQ multiplex PCR, lists solely in-frame clones and lacks some. The table records 70,000 to 100,000 clones, approximately 83% of them present only once. The specimen was blood. The receptor source for this set is a person between 18 and 75 years old in good health. Each CDR3 is given with its conserved first and last residue. The D gene is left open where the match is weak. Clone size is stated in some rows and not others, as once, few, many or a class when expanded.

TRBV2,few,TRBJ1-1,NA,12,CASSEDSTEAFF,TGTGCCAGCAGTGAAGACAGCACTGAAGCTTTCTTT
TRBV25-1,NA,TRBJ2-1,NA,11,CASTAVTRQFF,TGTGCCAGCACCGCGGTGACACGTCAGTTCTTC
TRBV11-3,NA,TRBJ1-1,NA,14,CASSLAQLATEAFF,TGTGCCAGCAGCTTAGCACAGCTTGCCACTGAAGCTTTCTTT
TRBV5-1,NA,TRBJ1-1,NA,14,CASSRRDLNTEAFF,TGCGCCAGCAGCCGCAGGGATCTTAACACTGAAGCTTTCTTT
TRBV7-9,NA,TRBJ2-4,NA,14,CASSLGGDKNIQYF,TGTGCCAGCAGCTTAGGAGGAGACAAAAACATTCAGTACTTC
TRBV7-9,NA,TRBJ2-3,TRBD1,14,CASSPDRRTDTQYF,TGTGCCAGCAGCCCGGACAGGCGCACAGATACGCAGTATTTT
TRBV7-2,NA,TRBJ2-1,NA,16,CASSLSRMSSYNEQFF,TGTGCCAGCAGCTTATCTCGCATGAGCTCCTACAATGAGCAGTTCTTC
TRBV5-1,NA,TRBJ2-7,TRBD1,15,CASSLSSGQGYEQYF,TGCGCCAGCAGCTTGTCGTCCGGACAGGGCTACGAGCAGTACTTC
TRBV2,NA,TRBJ2-7,NA,14,CASNPEGRFGEQYF,TGTGCCAGCAATCCCGAGGGAAGGTTTGGCGAGCAGTACTTC
TRBV19,NA,TRBJ1-4,NA,19,CASRGPLGLPLGVNEKLFF,TGTGCCAGTAGAGGTCCTTTGGGACTACCTCTTGGGGTTAATGAAAAACTGTTTTTT
TRBV27,NA,TRBJ1-1,TRBD1,12,CASGDRGTEAFF,TGTGCCAGCGGCGACAGGGGCACTGAAGCTTTCTTT
TRBV6-1,NA,TRBJ1-4,TRBD1,14,CASSQQGIDEKLFF,TGTGCCAGCAGTCAACAGGGGATAGATGAAAAACTGTTTTTT
TRBV7-2,NA,TRBJ2-1,TRBD2,19,CASSLTSPLAGGLYNEQFF,TGTGCCAGCAGCCTAACCTCCCCGCTAGCGGGGGGGCTCTACAATGAGCAGTTCTTC
TRBV5-5,NA,TRBJ2-7,NA,14,CASSLVRLSSEQYF,TGTGCCAGCAGCTTAGTCCGCCTCTCCTCCGAGCAGTACTTC
TRBV7-9,NA,TRBJ2-1,NA,11,CASSFGNEQFF,TGTGCCAGCAGCTTTGGGAATGAGCAGTTCTTC
TRBV5-1,NA,TRBJ1-4,NA,14,CASSFGKANEKLFF,TGCGCCAGCAGTTTCGGCAAGGCTAATGAAAAACTGTTTTTT
TRBV7-2,few,TRBJ2-2,TRBD1,17,CASSSGTGGINTGELFF,TGTGCCAGCAGCTCCGGGACAGGGGGAATCAACACCGGGGAGCTGTTTTTT
TRBV7-8,NA,TRBJ2-5,TRBD1,16,CASSLVGTGLQETQYF,TGTGCCAGCAGCTTAGTCGGGACAGGACTCCAAGAGACCCAGTACTTC
TRBV5-4,once,TRBJ2-6,NA,14,CASRAFSGANVLTF,TGTGCCAGCAGGGCCTTTTCTGGGGCCAACGTCCTGACTTTC
TRBV7-9,NA,TRBJ1-4,NA,11,CASSLKEKLFF,TGTGCCAGCAGCTTAAAGGAAAAACTGTTTTTT
TRBV4-3,NA,TRBJ2-6,NA,15,CASSHIFSGANVLTF,TGCGCCAGCAGCCATATCTTCTCTGGGGCCAACGTCCTGACTTTC
TRBV5-6,NA,TRBJ1-5,NA,16,CASSLQGKNSNQPQHF,TGTGCCAGCAGCTTGCAGGGGAAGAATAGCAATCAGCCCCAGCATTTT
TRBV9,NA,TRBJ1-1,NA,14,CASSVVVGGTEAFF,TGTGCCAGCAGCGTAGTCGTCGGGGGCACTGAAGCTTTCTTT
TRBV7-2,NA,TRBJ1-1,NA,14,CASSLFGMNTEAFF,TGTGCCAGCAGCTTATTTGGAATGAACACTGAAGCTTTCTTT
TRBV6-6,NA,TRBJ1-1,NA,12,CASNGGGSEAFF,TGTGCCAGCAATGGAGGAGGATCTGAAGCTTTCTTT
TRBV7-8,NA,TRBJ2-7,NA,15,CASSLLKVGLYEQYF,TGTGCCAGCAGCTTATTAAAGGTGGGGCTGTACGAGCAGTACTTC
TRBV19,NA,TRBJ1-2,NA,13,CASTRSEGSGYTF,TGTGCCTCAACAAGGTCTGAGGGGAGTGGCTACACCTTC
TRBV7-9,once,TRBJ2-7,NA,12,CASSRGPYEQYF,TGTGCCAGCAGCCGGGGGCCCTACGAGCAGTACTTC
TRBV29-1,NA,TRBJ2-1,NA,13,CSVGGVLGGEQFF,TGCAGCGTTGGAGGCGTGTTGGGAGGTGAGCAGTTCTTC
TRBV7-9,NA,TRBJ2-3,NA,14,CASSSTFSTDTQYF,TGTGCCAGCAGCTCCACATTTAGCACAGATACGCAGTATTTT
TRBV10-3,NA,TRBJ1-2,NA,13,CAISDPGGAGYTF,TGTGCCATCAGTGACCCGGGGGGAGCTGGCTACACCTTC
TRBV30,NA,TRBJ2-5,TRBD2,15,CAWSPGLADQETQYF,TGTGCCTGGTCCCCCGGACTAGCGGACCAAGAGACCCAGTACTTC
TRBV2,NA,TRBJ1-2,NA,13,CASSDLRTAGYTF,TGTGCCAGCAGCGACCTTAGGACGGCGGGCTACACCTTC